What follows are 18 T cell receptor beta chains derived from one specimen sequenced in a study of beta chain features in type 1 diabetes. Study-wide findings and caveats: All four CD4+ subsets from Type 1 diabetes patients carried moderately but significantly shorter TCRB CDR3s.

These receptors' targets are unknown. Sequencing targeted expressed TCRB transcripts, as all isolated RNA had been reverse transcribed. Here immunoSEQ multiplex PCR was the method, and the copy in TCRdb shows in-frame clones only, minus some. The data contain about 650,000 clones, around 11% of them singletons. The sample was naive CD4+ T cells from blood. Receptor source: a man aged 30 to 45 with type 1 diabetes.

A few counts support this clone. The chain recombines TRBV4-3 with TRBJ2-7, with TRBD1 matching 7 bases. The V and J ends lost 0 bases and 1 base, in that order; junction bases with no gene match: 6. The CDR3 length is 16 residues. Germline V lookup: CDR1 LGHNA, CDR2 YSLEER. The chain's CDR3 is CASSQEGQAPSYEQYF. The CDR3, as DNA: TGCGCCAGCAGCCAAGAAGGACAGGCCCCGTCCTACGAGCAGTACTTC.

This clone was observed a handful of times. This chain uses TRBV29-1 with TRBJ2-2, with 7 nucleotides matching TRBD2. CDR1 and CDR2 from the germline V gene are SQVTM and ANQGSEA. Unmatched junction bases numbered 2, after V lost 2 bases and J lost 2 bases. This CDR3 spans 14 amino acids. In DNA, the CDR3 is TGCAGCGTTGAAACTAGCGTAAACACCGGGGAGCTGTTTTTT. Translating it yields CSVETSVNTGELFF.

The chain couples TRBV6-6 to TRBJ2-1; TRBD1 might be the D (6 bases). CDR3 size: 16 residues. Between the trimmed V and J ends, which lost 7 bases and 0 bases, there was a span of 16 bases. CDR1 and CDR2 from the germline V gene are MNHNY and SVGAGI (reference sequence). The CDR3 loop is CASNLGGSSSYNEQFF. In DNA, the CDR3 is TGTGCCAGCAACCTAGGGGGTTCCAGCTCCTACAATGAGCAGTTCTTC.

V and J are TRBV7-2 and TRBJ1-2; D gene ambiguous. The CDR3 is 14 residues long. CDR1 is SGHTA and CDR2 is FQGNSA in the germline V gene. The ends were cut back, 5 bases at V and 4 bases at J, with 14 bases in the middle. The CDR3 is CASSATEVPYGYTF. Here the CDR3 DNA reads TGTGCCAGCAGCGCGACGGAGGTGCCCTATGGCTACACCTTC. Variable domain in full (rest from reference TRBV7-2 and TRBJ1-2): GAGVSQSPSNKVTEKGKDVELRCDPISGHTALYWYRQSLGQGLEFLIYFQGNSAPDKSGLPSDRFSAERTGGSVSTLTIQRTQQEDSAVYLCASSATEVPYGYTFGSGTRLTVV.

V is TRBV18 and J is TRBJ1-1, with TRBD1 identical over 8 bases. J was trimmed by 8 bases and V by 3 bases; bases with no gene match: 8. CDR1 is KGHSH, CDR2 LQKENI, per germline. The length of the CDR3 is 14 residues. The CDR3 reads CASSPGTGSLEAFF. DNA of the CDR3: TGTGCCAGCTCACCGGGGACAGGAAGTCTAGAAGCTTTCTTT. Full variable domain (missing parts from reference TRBV18 and TRBJ1-1): NAGVMQNPRHLVRRRGQEARLRCSPMKGHSHVYWYRQLPEEGLKFMVYLQKENIIDESGMPKERFSAEFPKEGPSILRIQQVVRGDSAAYFCASSPGTGSLEAFFGQGTRLTVV.

The chain uses TRBV19 and TRBJ2-7, with a tentative D call TRBD1 (6 bases). With 5 bases removed from V and 0 bases from J, the gap between germline ends came to 14 bases. Germline V gene lookup returns CDR1 LNHDA and CDR2 SQIVND (reference sequence). The CDR3 loop spans 15 amino acids. The CDR3 sequence: CASSLRQDASYEQYF. CDR3 coding DNA: TGTGCCAGTAGTTTACGACAGGATGCCTCCTACGAGCAGTACTTC. The full variable domain, in which reference TRBV19 and TRBJ2-7 provide the parts outside the CDR3, is DGGITQSPKYLFRKEGQNVTLSCEQNLNHDAMYWYRQDPGQGLRLIYYSQIVNDFQKGDIAEGYSVSREKKESFPLTVTSAQKNPTAFYLCASSLRQDASYEQYFGPGTRLTVT.

DNA for the CDR3: TGTGCCAGCAGTGTCATGGATGGCTACACCTTC. Its protein product is CASSVMDGYTF. The chain couples TRBV28 to TRBJ1-2; D remains ambiguous. Germline CDR1 MDHEN, CDR2 SYDVKM. This CDR3 comprises 11 residues. The V gene lost 5 bases and the J gene lost 6 bases, with 7 bases spanning the gap.

This clone was seen a few times. This chain uses TRBV7-3 with TRBJ2-2; D remains ambiguous. The CDR3 totals 14 residues. From germline, CDR1 is SGHTA and CDR2 FQGTGA. With 1 base removed from V and 3 bases from J, the gap between germline ends came to 6 bases. Written as DNA, the CDR3 is TGTGCCAGCAGCTTAATTTCGTACACCGGGGAGCTGTTTTTT. Protein sequence: CASSLISYTGELFF. The variable domain in full, with the rest retrieved from reference TRBV7-3 and TRBJ2-2, is GAGVSQTPSNKVTEKGKYVELRCDPISGHTALYWYRQSLGQGPEFLIYFQGTGAADDSGLPNDRFFAVRPEGSVSTLKIQRTERGDSAVYLCASSLISYTGELFFGEGSRLTVL.

V is TRBV25-1 and J is TRBJ2-5; weak D call: TRBD1 (5 bases). This CDR3 has 15 residues. V lost 4 bases to trimming and J lost 2 bases, with 14 bases between them. Germline V gene data show CDR1 as MGHDK and CDR2 as SYGVNS. CDR3 in amino acids: CASSGGRGRQETQYF. CDR3 nucleotides: TGTGCCAGCAGTGGGGGAAGGGGCCGGCAAGAGACCCAGTACTTC.

This clone has only a few counts. The V and J genes are TRBV9 and TRBJ1-4; D gene unclear. The CDR3 has 14 residues. Germline CDR1 is SGDLS and CDR2 is YYNGEE. The V gene lost 0 bases and the J gene lost 8 bases, with 11 bases spanning the gap. DNA for the CDR3: TGTGCCAGCAGCGTAGAGTGGCTGCCGGAAAAACTGTTTTTT. Protein product: CASSVEWLPEKLFF.

The sample holds a few counts of this clone. The J gene is TRBJ2-3, the V gene TRBV7-3, with 10 positions matching TRBD1. This CDR3 has 15 residues. CDR1 and CDR2 from the germline V gene are SGHTA and FQGTGA. J lost 4 bases, V lost 5 bases, and 6 bases had no gene match. DNA for the CDR3: TGTGCCAGCAGCCTGACGGGACAGGGGTCAGATACGCAGTATTTT. Its translation: CASSLTGQGSDTQYF. The complete variable domain, with remaining parts taken from reference TRBV7-3 and TRBJ2-3, reads GAGVSQTPSNKVTEKGKYVELRCDPISGHTALYWYRQSLGQGPEFLIYFQGTGAADDSGLPNDRFFAVRPEGSVSTLKIQRTERGDSAVYLCASSLTGQGSDTQYFGPGTRLTVL.

The V and J genes are TRBV19 and TRBJ1-1; 8 positions match TRBD1. CDR1 is LNHDA, CDR2 SQIVND, per germline (reference sequence). The CDR3 is made up of 15 amino acids. With V trimmed by 8 bases and J by 3 bases, 11 bases remained unmatched. The CDR3 DNA reads TGTGCCAGTGCGCTGGGGACAGGCCTTTACACTGAAGCTTTCTTT. Its translation: CASALGTGLYTEAFF.

The chain couples TRBV11-2 to TRBJ2-5, with D unclear. Germline loops: CDR1 SGHAT, CDR2 FQNNGV. The CDR3 has 13 residues. Trimming took off 4 bases at V and 1 base at J, with 7 bases between the two ends. The CDR3 region is CASSSATQETQYF. The CDR3 region has the DNA TGTGCCAGCAGCTCGGCGACCCAAGAGACCCAGTACTTC.

The chain carries TRBV7-2 and TRBJ2-3; D is undetermined. V lost 1 base to trimming and J lost 10 bases, with 24 bases between them. This CDR3 is 17 amino acids long. In germline, CDR1 is SGHTA, CDR2 FQGNSA. The CDR3 loop reads CASSLGGYGVEGTAQYF. The CDR3 DNA is TGTGCCAGCAGCTTAGGAGGCTACGGCGTTGAAGGCACGGCGCAGTATTTT. The full variable domain, in which reference TRBV7-2 and TRBJ2-3 provide the parts outside the CDR3, is GAGVSQSPSNKVTEKGKDVELRCDPISGHTALYWYRQSLGQGLEFLIYFQGNSAPDKSGLPSDRFSAERTGGSVSTLTIQRTQQEDSAVYLCASSLGGYGVEGTAQYFGPGTRLTVL.

In this sample, this clone turned up a few times. The chain couples TRBV7-3 to TRBJ2-5; D not certain. CDR1 is SGHTA, CDR2 FQGTGA, per germline. The CDR3 contains 14 residues. The V end was cut by 5 bases, the J end by 0 bases, with 10 bases between. Here the CDR3 DNA reads TGTGCCAGCAGCCTTGGGCCAAACCAAGAGACCCAGTACTTC. Translation gives CASSLGPNQETQYF.

The chain employs TRBV29-1 and TRBJ2-5; D may be TRBD1 (6 bases). Germline CDR1 and CDR2: SQVTM and ANQGSEA. V gave up 4 bases and J gave up 11 bases, with 14 bases separating them. CDR3 size: 11 residues. The CDR3: CSVADSPEQYF. The CDR3 nucleotides are TGCAGCGTTGCGGACAGTCCGGAGCAGTACTTC.

This clone was counted only a few times. This chain joins TRBV11-2 and TRBJ2-3; 8 bases map to TRBD2. The CDR3 runs to 15 residues. From germline, CDR1 is SGHAT and CDR2 FQNNGV. Germline trimming cut 5 bases from V and 0 bases from J; bases unmatched to any gene: 4. The CDR3 sequence is CASSRRGDSTDTQYF. The CDR3 nucleotides are TGTGCCAGCAGCAGGCGGGGGGACAGCACAGATACGCAGTATTTT.

CDR3 in DNA: TGTGCCAGCAGCCCCTCCCGGCTAGGAACCTCGTCCGCAGATACGCAGTATTTT. Its protein is CASSPSRLGTSSADTQYF. V gene TRBV14 combines with J gene TRBJ2-3, with D unresolved. Germline-derived CDR1 and CDR2 are SGHDN and FVKESK. CDR3 size: 18 residues. Trimming stripped 4 bases from V and 4 bases from J, with 24 bases between.